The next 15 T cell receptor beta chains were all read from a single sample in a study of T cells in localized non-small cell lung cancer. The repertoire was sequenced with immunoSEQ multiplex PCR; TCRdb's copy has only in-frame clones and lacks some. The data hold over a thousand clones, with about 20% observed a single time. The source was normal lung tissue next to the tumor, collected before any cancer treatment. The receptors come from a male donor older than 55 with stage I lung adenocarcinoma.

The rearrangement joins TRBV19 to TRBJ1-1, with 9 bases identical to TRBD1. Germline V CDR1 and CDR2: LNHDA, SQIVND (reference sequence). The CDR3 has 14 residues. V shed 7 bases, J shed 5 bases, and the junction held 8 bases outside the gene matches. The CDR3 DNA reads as TGTGCCAGTACCTCGGGACAGGGTGATACTGAAGCTTTCTTT. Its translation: CASTSGQGDTEAFF.

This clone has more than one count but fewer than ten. CDR3 sequence: CAIPEGAGHTGELFF. DNA of the CDR3: TGTGCCATACCGGAGGGGGCCGGGCACACCGGGGAGCTGTTTTTT. V is TRBV12-2 and J is TRBJ2-2; TRBD1, the table's D call, lacks a check against the DNA. TRBV12-2 is assigned pseudogene status. The length of the CDR3 is 15 residues.

CDR3 nucleotide sequence: TGCGCCAGCAGCATAGGACAGAGCTCCTATAATTCACCCCTCCACTTT. Translation gives CASSIGQSSYNSPLHF. The chain recombines TRBV5-1 with TRBJ1-6, with TRBD1 as a possible D gene (6 bases). Germline values: CDR1 SGHRS, CDR2 YFSETQ. Trimming took off 4 bases at V and 0 bases at J, with 11 bases between the two ends. This CDR3 is built from 16 residues.

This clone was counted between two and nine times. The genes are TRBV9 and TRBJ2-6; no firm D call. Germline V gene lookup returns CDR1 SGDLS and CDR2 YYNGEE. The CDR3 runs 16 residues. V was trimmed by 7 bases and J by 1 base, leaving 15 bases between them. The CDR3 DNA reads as TGTGCCAGCGGCGGCCCCCTAGGGTCTGGGGCCAACGTCCTGACTTTC. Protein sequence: CASGGPLGSGANVLTF.

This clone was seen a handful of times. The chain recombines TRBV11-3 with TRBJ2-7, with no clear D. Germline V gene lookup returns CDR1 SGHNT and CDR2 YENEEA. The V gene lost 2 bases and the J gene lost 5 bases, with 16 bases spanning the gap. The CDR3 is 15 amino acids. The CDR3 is CASSLIRAQVDEQYF. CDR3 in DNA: TGTGCCAGCAGCTTAATTAGGGCCCAGGTGGACGAGCAGTACTTC. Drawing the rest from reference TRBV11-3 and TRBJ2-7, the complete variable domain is EAGVVQSPRYKIIEKKQPVAFWCNPISGHNTLYWYLQNLGQGPELLIRYENEEAVDDSQLPKDRFSAERLKGVDSTLKIQPAELGDSAVYLCASSLIRAQVDEQYFGPGTRLTVT.

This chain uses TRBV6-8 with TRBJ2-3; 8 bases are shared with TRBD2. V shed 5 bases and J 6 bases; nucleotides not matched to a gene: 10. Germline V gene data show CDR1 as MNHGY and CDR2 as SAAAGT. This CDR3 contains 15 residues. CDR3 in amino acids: CASSLYAGGADTQYF. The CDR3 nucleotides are TGTGCCAGCAGTCTCTATGCGGGGGGCGCGGATACGCAGTATTTT.

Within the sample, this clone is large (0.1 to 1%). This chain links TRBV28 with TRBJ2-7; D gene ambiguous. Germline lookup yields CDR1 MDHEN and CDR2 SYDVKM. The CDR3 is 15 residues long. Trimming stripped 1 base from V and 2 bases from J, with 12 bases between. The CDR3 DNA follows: TGTGCCAGCAGTTTATACGCCCAATCCACCTACGAGCAGTACTTC. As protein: CASSLYAQSTYEQYF.

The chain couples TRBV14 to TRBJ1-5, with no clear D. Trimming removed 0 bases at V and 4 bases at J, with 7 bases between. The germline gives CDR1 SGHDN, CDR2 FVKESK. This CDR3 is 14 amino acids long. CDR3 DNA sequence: TGTGCCAGCAGCCAAGATATGGTAAATCAGCCCCAGCATTTT. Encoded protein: CASSQDMVNQPQHF.

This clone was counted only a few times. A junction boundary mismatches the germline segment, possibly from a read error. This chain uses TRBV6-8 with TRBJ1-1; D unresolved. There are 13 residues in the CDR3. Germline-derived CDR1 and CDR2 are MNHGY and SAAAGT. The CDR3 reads CAGSLNWNTEAFF. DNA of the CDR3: TGTGCCGGCAGTCTTAATTGGAACACTGAAGCTTTCTTT.

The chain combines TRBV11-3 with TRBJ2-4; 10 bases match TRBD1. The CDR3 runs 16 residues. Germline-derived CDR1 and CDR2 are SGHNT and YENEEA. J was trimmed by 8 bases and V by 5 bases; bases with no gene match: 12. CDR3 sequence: CASSGLVGTGVHIQYF. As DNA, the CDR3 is TGTGCCAGCAGCGGCCTTGTCGGGACAGGGGTGCACATTCAGTACTTC.

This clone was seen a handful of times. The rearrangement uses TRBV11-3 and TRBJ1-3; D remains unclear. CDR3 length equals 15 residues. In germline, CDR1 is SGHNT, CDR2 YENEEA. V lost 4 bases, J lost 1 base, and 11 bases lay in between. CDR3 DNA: TGTGCCAGCAGCTATCTAGCTGGATCTGGAAACACCATATATTTT. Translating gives CASSYLAGSGNTIYF.

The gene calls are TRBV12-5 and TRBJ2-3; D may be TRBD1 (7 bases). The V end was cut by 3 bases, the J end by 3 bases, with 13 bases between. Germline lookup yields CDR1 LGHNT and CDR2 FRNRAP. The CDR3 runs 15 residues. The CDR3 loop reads CASGFAEGATDTQYF. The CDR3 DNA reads TGTGCTAGTGGTTTTGCGGAGGGGGCTACAGATACGCAGTATTTT.

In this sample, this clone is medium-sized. CDR3 loop: CASSFGTSDYNEQFF. CDR3 DNA sequence: TGTGCCAGCAGCTTTGGGACTAGCGACTACAATGAGCAGTTCTTC. V and J are TRBV11-3 and TRBJ2-1; 10 nucleotides line up with TRBD2. V was pared by 3 bases and J by 3 bases, with 2 bases of the junction left unmatched. CDR1 and CDR2 from the germline V gene are SGHNT and YENEEA. CDR3 length equals 15 residues.

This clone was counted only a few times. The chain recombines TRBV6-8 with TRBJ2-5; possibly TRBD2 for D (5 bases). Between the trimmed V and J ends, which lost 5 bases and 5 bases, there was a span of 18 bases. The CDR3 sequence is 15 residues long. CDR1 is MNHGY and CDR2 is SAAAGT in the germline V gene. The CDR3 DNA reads TGTGCCAGCAGTGAGGAGGATAATCTTAGGGAGACCCAGTACTTC. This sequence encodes CASSEEDNLRETQYF.

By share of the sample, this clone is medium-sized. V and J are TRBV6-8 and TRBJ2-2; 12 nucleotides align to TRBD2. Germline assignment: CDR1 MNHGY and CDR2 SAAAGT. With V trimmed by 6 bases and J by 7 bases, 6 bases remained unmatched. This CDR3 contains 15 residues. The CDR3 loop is CASRTTSGGVGELFF. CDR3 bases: TGTGCCAGCAGAACGACTAGCGGGGGTGTCGGGGAGCTGTTTTTT.